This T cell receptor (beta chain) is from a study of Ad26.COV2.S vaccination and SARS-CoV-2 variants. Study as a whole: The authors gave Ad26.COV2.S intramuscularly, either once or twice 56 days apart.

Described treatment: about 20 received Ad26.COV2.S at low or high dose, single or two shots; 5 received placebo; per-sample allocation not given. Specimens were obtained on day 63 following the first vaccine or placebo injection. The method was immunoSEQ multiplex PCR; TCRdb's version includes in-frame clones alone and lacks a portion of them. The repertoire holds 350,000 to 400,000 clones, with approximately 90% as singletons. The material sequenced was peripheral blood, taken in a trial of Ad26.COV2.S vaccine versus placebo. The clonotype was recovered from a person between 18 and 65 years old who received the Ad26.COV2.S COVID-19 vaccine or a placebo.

CDR3 coding DNA: TGTGCCAGCAGTTTTACCATCTCTGGGGCCAACGTCCTGACTTTC. Protein sequence: CASSFTISGANVLTF. The rearrangement links TRBV6-5 to TRBJ2-6, with D hard to call. V lost 4 bases to trimming and J lost 0 bases, with 7 bases between them. The CDR3 is made up of 15 amino acids. CDR1 is MNHEY, CDR2 SVGAGI, per germline.